Only a few counts were recorded for the clone carrying this T cell receptor (beta chain). With 4 bases removed from V and 8 bases from J, the gap between germline ends came to 10 bases. From germline, CDR1 is SGHRS and CDR2 YFSETQ. The CDR3 contains 12 residues. MiXCR, run by TCRdb on the 5' RACE reads, gives a single entry per CDR3 protein. Of roughly 320,000 distinct CDR3 sequences listed, about 10% are singletons. The sample comes from a study of T cells after yellow fever vaccination. Turning to the study itself: The authors prepared low-cell-number fractions using SMART-Seq v4 Ultra Low Input.

The clonotype comes from a man aged 18 to 30 who received the YFV17D yellow fever vaccine. The material was CD4+ T cells sorted from PBMCs, obtained 45 days after the yellow fever booster vaccination. The chain links TRBV5-1 to TRBJ1-3, with D uncertain. The CDR3 loop reads CASSPGWDTIYF. The CDR3 nucleotides are TGCGCCAGCAGCCCCGGCTGGGACACCATATATTTT.